This is a list of T cell receptor beta chains from one sample in a study of metastatic and nonmetastatic thyroid tumors. MiXCR was used by TCRdb to re-call the PCR reads. This table has around 27,000 clones, 15% appearing once. Sequenced input: blood. The receptor source for this set is a female donor with papillary thyroid cancer or a benign thyroid nodule (not recorded which). Some clones in this sample may be carry-over from other donors' samples. The CDR3 runs from the conserved cysteine through the conserved F or W. Each record gives: V gene, clone size, J gene, D gene, CDR3 protein, CDR3 DNA. D genes are given only for firm matches. The size field is filled for only some rows; it gives once, few, many or a size class.

v_gene: TRBV6-5
abundance: many
j_gene: TRBJ2-3
d_gene: -
CDR3aa: CASSYPGVGDTQYF
CDR3nt: TGTGCCAGCAGTTACCCAGGGGTTGGAGATACGCAGTATTTT

v_gene: TRBV6-1
abundance: many
j_gene: TRBJ1-6
d_gene: -
CDR3aa: CASSSDQGGNSPPHF
CDR3nt: TGTGCCAGCAGTTCAGACCAGGGAGGAAATTCACCCCCCCACTTT

v_gene: TRBV6-1
abundance: many
j_gene: TRBJ2-2
d_gene: -
CDR3aa: CASRRDRSTGELFF
CDR3nt: TGTGCCAGCAGACGTGACAGGTCCACCGGGGAGCTGTTTTTT

v_gene: TRBV6-6
abundance: few
j_gene: TRBJ1-5
d_gene: TRBD1
CDR3aa: CASSYDRESNQPQHF
CDR3nt: TGTGCCAGCAGTTACGACAGGGAAAGTAATCAGCCCCAGCATTTT

v_gene: TRBV25-1
abundance: many
j_gene: TRBJ1-1
d_gene: -
CDR3aa: CASRKQGYTEAFF
CDR3nt: TGTGCCAGCAGGAAGCAGGGATACACTGAAGCTTTCTTT

v_gene: TRBV28
abundance: medium-sized
j_gene: TRBJ2-1
d_gene: TRBD2
CDR3aa: CASSSGTSGRSGKQFF
CDR3nt: TGTGCCAGCAGTTCGGGGACTAGCGGGAGGAGTGGGAAGCAGTTCTTC

v_gene: TRBV29-1
abundance: many
j_gene: TRBJ1-2
d_gene: -
CDR3aa: CSVEGWTEDGYTF
CDR3nt: TGCAGCGTTGAAGGCTGGACAGAGGATGGCTACACCTTC

v_gene: TRBV20-1
abundance: many
j_gene: TRBJ2-1
d_gene: TRBD2
CDR3aa: CSARRTSDYNEQFF
CDR3nt: TGCAGTGCTAGAAGGACTAGCGACTACAATGAGCAGTTCTTC

v_gene: TRBV3-1
abundance: many
j_gene: TRBJ2-5
d_gene: -
CDR3aa: CASSQDRHQETQYF
CDR3nt: TGTGCCAGCAGCCAAGACAGACACCAAGAGACCCAGTACTTC

v_gene: TRBV6-1
abundance: many
j_gene: TRBJ2-5
d_gene: TRBD2
CDR3aa: CASSFGLAEPQETQYF
CDR3nt: TGTGCCAGCAGTTTCGGACTAGCGGAGCCCCAAGAGACCCAGTACTTC

v_gene: TRBV9
abundance: -
j_gene: TRBJ2-7
d_gene: -
CDR3aa: CASSGGNYEQYF
CDR3nt: TGTGCCAGCAGTGGCGGAAACTACGAGCAGTACTTC

v_gene: TRBV10-3
abundance: -
j_gene: TRBJ1-1
d_gene: -
CDR3aa: CAISEGGGTGTEAFF
CDR3nt: TGTGCCATCAGTGAGGGGGGGGGGACCGGCACTGAAGCTTTCTTT

v_gene: TRBV6-6
abundance: many
j_gene: TRBJ1-2
d_gene: -
CDR3aa: CASSYLEAPRGYGYTF
CDR3nt: TGTGCCAGCAGTTACTTGGAGGCCCCGAGAGGCTATGGCTACACCTTC

v_gene: TRBV28
abundance: few
j_gene: TRBJ2-4
d_gene: TRBD2
CDR3aa: CASRTDRLAKKIQYF
CDR3nt: TGTGCCAGCAGAACAGACAGACTAGCAAAAAAAATTCAGTACTTC

v_gene: TRBV19
abundance: many
j_gene: TRBJ1-4
d_gene: TRBD1
CDR3aa: CASSNTGATNEKLFF
CDR3nt: TGTGCCAGTTCCAACACAGGGGCAACTAATGAAAAACTGTTTTTT

v_gene: TRBV7-3
abundance: -
j_gene: TRBJ2-2
d_gene: -
CDR3aa: CASSPGTTAGELFF
CDR3nt: TGTGCCAGCAGCCCCGGGACAACGGCCGGGGAGCTGTTTTTT

v_gene: TRBV20-1
abundance: -
j_gene: TRBJ2-7
d_gene: TRBD2
CDR3aa: CSASRAASGRYEQYF
CDR3nt: TGCAGTGCTAGTAGGGCGGCTAGCGGGAGGTACGAGCAGTACTTC

v_gene: TRBV5-1
abundance: medium-sized
j_gene: TRBJ2-7
d_gene: TRBD2
CDR3aa: CASSPGRTSGNSYEQYF
CDR3nt: TGCGCCAGCAGCCCTGGGAGGACTAGCGGGAATTCCTACGAGCAGTACTTC

v_gene: TRBV29-1
abundance: many
j_gene: TRBJ2-1
d_gene: -
CDR3aa: CSVYPGPRNEQFF
CDR3nt: TGCAGCGTTTACCCGGGGCCTAGGAATGAGCAGTTCTTC

v_gene: TRBV7-3
abundance: -
j_gene: TRBJ2-3
d_gene: -
CDR3aa: CASSSEGRNTQYF
CDR3nt: TGTGCCAGCAGCTCGGAAGGGAGAAATACGCAGTATTTT

v_gene: TRBV6-4
abundance: -
j_gene: TRBJ2-1
d_gene: TRBD1
CDR3aa: CASSYLLGLGQGHNEQFF
CDR3nt: TGTGCAAGCAGTTACCTCCTGGGTTTGGGACAGGGCCACAATGAGCAGTTCTTC

v_gene: TRBV11-2
abundance: once
j_gene: TRBJ2-1
d_gene: TRBD2
CDR3aa: CASSSGLAGVNEQFF
CDR3nt: TGTGCCAGCAGCTCGGGACTAGCGGGAGTTAATGAGCAGTTCTTC

v_gene: TRBV27
abundance: medium-sized
j_gene: TRBJ2-7
d_gene: -
CDR3aa: CASSSRSHSRGSYEQYF
CDR3nt: TGTGCCAGCAGTTCCCGTTCGCACTCCCGGGGTAGTTACGAGCAGTACTTC

v_gene: TRBV30
abundance: many
j_gene: TRBJ2-1
d_gene: -
CDR3aa: CAWSAGNEQFF
CDR3nt: TGTGCCTGGAGTGCCGGCAATGAGCAGTTCTTC

v_gene: TRBV6-1
abundance: few
j_gene: TRBJ2-7
d_gene: TRBD2
CDR3aa: CASSSTSGDYEQYF
CDR3nt: TGTGCCAGCAGTTCGACTAGCGGGGACTACGAGCAGTACTTC

v_gene: TRBV30
abundance: many
j_gene: TRBJ2-5
d_gene: -
CDR3aa: CACSTTLYQETQYF
CDR3nt: TGTGCCTGTTCTACTACCCTGTACCAAGAGACCCAGTACTTC

v_gene: TRBV11-3
abundance: many
j_gene: TRBJ2-2
d_gene: -
CDR3aa: CASSSDGLATGELFF
CDR3nt: TGTGCCAGCAGCTCGGACGGCCTGGCGACCGGGGAGCTGTTTTTT

v_gene: TRBV6-1
abundance: many
j_gene: TRBJ2-5
d_gene: TRBD1
CDR3aa: CASSNWGQRKETQYF
CDR3nt: TGTGCCAGCAGCAACTGGGGACAGAGGAAGGAGACCCAGTACTTC

v_gene: TRBV19
abundance: -
j_gene: TRBJ2-3
d_gene: TRBD2
CDR3aa: CASSIGTSGGTDTQYF
CDR3nt: TGTGCCAGTAGTATAGGGACTAGCGGGGGAACAGATACGCAGTATTTT

v_gene: TRBV11-3
abundance: many
j_gene: TRBJ2-7
d_gene: -
CDR3aa: CASSLVLGVAKSAEQYF
CDR3nt: TGTGCCAGCAGCTTAGTTTTGGGGGTCGCAAAATCGGCCGAGCAGTACTTC

v_gene: TRBV6-2/TRBV6-3
abundance: many
j_gene: TRBJ2-5
d_gene: -
CDR3aa: CASSYGGNEETQYF
CDR3nt: TGTGCCAGCAGTTACGGGGGAAATGAAGAGACCCAGTACTTC

v_gene: TRBV5-1
abundance: many
j_gene: TRBJ1-2
d_gene: TRBD1
CDR3aa: CASSSTRGEGYTF
CDR3nt: TGCGCCAGCAGCTCAACCAGGGGGGAAGGCTACACCTTC

v_gene: TRBV11-2
abundance: many
j_gene: TRBJ2-3
d_gene: -
CDR3aa: CASSFEGTQYF
CDR3nt: TGTGCCAGCAGCTTTGAAGGGACGCAGTATTTT

v_gene: TRBV5-4
abundance: many
j_gene: TRBJ2-3
d_gene: -
CDR3aa: CASSLAKHTDTQYF
CDR3nt: TGTGCCAGCAGCTTGGCGAAACACACAGATACGCAGTATTTT

v_gene: TRBV25-1
abundance: many
j_gene: TRBJ2-3
d_gene: -
CDR3aa: CASSTLDRHSTDTQYF
CDR3nt: TGTGCCAGCAGTACCCTGGACCGACACAGCACAGATACGCAGTATTTT